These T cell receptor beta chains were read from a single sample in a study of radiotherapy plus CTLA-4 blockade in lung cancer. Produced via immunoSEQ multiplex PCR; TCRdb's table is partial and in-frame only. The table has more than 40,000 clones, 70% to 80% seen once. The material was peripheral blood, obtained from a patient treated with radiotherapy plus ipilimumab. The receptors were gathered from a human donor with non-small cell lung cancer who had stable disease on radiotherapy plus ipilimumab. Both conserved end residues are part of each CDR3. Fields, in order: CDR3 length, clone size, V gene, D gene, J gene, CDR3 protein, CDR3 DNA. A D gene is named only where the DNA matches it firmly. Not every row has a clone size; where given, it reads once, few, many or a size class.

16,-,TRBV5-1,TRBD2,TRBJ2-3,CASSSGLAGPEDTQYF,TGCGCCAGCAGCTCTGGACTAGCGGGGCCTGAGGATACGCAGTATTTT
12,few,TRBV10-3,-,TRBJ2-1,CAISGTNNEQFF,TGTGCCATTTCCGGGACGAACAATGAGCAGTTCTTC
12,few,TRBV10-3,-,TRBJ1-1,CATHTGTTEAFF,TGTGCCACACACACAGGGACGACTGAAGCTTTCTTT
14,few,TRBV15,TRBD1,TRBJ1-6,CATSSWTGGSPLHF,TGTGCCACCAGCTCTTGGACAGGGGGATCACCCCTCCACTTT
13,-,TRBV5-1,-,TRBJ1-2,CASSRADNYGYTF,TGCGCCAGCAGCCGTGCGGATAACTATGGCTACACCTTC
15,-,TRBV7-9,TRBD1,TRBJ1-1,CASSLGQGMNTEAFF,TGTGCCAGCAGCTTAGGACAGGGCATGAACACTGAAGCTTTCTTT
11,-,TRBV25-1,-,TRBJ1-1,CASREGTEAFF,TGTGCCAGCAGGGAAGGCACTGAAGCTTTCTTT
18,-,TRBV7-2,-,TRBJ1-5,CASSLGTSGRRMGSAQHF,TGTGCCAGCAGCTTAGGGACGTCGGGACGGCGAATGGGTTCGGCCCAGCATTTT
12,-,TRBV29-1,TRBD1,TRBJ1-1,CSVEDRGTEAFF,TGCAGCGTTGAGGACAGGGGGACTGAAGCTTTCTTT
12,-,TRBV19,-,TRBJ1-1,CATAGGGWEAFF,TGTGCCACTGCCGGGGGGGGCTGGGAAGCTTTCTTT
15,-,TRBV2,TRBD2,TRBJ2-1,CASRVGGGAHNEQFF,TGTGCCAGCAGAGTTGGCGGGGGGGCACACAATGAGCAGTTCTTC
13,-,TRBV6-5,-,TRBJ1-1,CASNLHSNTEAFF,TGTGCCAGCAATTTACACTCAAACACTGAAGCTTTCTTT
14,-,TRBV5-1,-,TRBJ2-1,CASSLEVSWREQFF,TGCGCCAGCAGCTTGGAGGTGTCGTGGAGGGAGCAGTTCTTC
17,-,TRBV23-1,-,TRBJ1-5,CASSQRVDTYSNQPQHF,TGCGCCAGCAGTCAAAGGGTGGACACCTATAGCAATCAGCCCCAGCATTTT
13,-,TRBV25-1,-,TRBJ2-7,CASSEQISYEQYF,TGTGCCAGCAGTGAGCAGATTTCCTACGAGCAGTACTTC
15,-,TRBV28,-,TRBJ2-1,CASSSPPHPYNEQFF,TGTGCCAGCAGTTCCCCCCCCCATCCCTACAATGAGCAGTTCTTC
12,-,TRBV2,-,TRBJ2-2,CASMQGAGELFF,TGTGCCAGCATGCAGGGCGCCGGGGAGCTGTTTTTT
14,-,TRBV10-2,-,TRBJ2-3,CASKTGGITDTQYF,TGCGCCAGCAAAACCGGGGGAATCACAGATACGCAGTATTTT
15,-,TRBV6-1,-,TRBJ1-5,CASSLNRAGNQPQHF,TGTGCCAGCAGTCTGAACAGGGCTGGCAATCAGCCCCAGCATTTT
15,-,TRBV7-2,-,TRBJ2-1,CASSLRTPLVNEQFF,TGTGCCAGCAGCTTAAGGACCCCACTTGTCAATGAGCAGTTCTTC
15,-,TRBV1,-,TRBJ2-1,CTSSRRGLAGNEQFF,TGCACCAGCAGCCGTAGGGGTCTAGCGGGCAATGAGCAGTTCTTC
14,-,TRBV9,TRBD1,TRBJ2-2,CASSAGGLTGELFF,TGTGCCAGCAGCGCAGGGGGCCTGACCGGGGAGCTGTTTTTT
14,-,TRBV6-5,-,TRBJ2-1,CASSHRDARDEQFF,TGTGCCAGCAGCCACAGAGACGCAAGGGATGAGCAGTTCTTC
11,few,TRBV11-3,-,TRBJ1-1,CAPHTPRIAFF,TGTGCCCCCCATACCCCTAGGATTGCTTTCTTT
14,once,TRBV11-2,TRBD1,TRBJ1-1,CASSLGQLDTEAFF,TGTGCCAGCAGCTTGGGACAGCTAGACACTGAAGCTTTCTTT
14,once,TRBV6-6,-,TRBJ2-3,CASSYYPGADTQYF,TGTGCCAGCAGTTACTACCCAGGCGCAGATACGCAGTATTTT
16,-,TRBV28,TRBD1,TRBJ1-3,CASSQQGHSSGNTIYF,TGTGCCAGCAGCCAACAGGGGCACAGCTCTGGAAACACCATATATTTT
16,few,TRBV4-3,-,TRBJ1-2,CASSQDPRNPNYGYTF,TGCGCCAGCAGCCAAGATCCCAGGAACCCTAACTATGGCTACACCTTC
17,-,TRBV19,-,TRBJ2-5,CASSIIGMWGKVETQYF,TGTGCCAGTAGTATAATTGGAATGTGGGGGAAGGTGGAGACCCAGTACTTC
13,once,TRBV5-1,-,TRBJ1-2,CASSLAQGYGYTF,TGCGCCAGCAGCTTGGCCCAGGGTTATGGCTACACCTTC
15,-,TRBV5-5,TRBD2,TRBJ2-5,CASSLDPPRGETQYF,TGTGCCAGCAGCTTGGACCCTCCGCGGGGGGAGACCCAGTACTTC
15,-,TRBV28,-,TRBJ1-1,CASSFVRQVNTEAFF,TGTGCCAGCAGTTTTGTAAGGCAGGTGAACACTGAAGCTTTCTTT
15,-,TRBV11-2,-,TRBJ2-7,CASSPDPTQSNEQYF,TGTGCCAGCAGCCCCGACCCGACACAATCCAACGAGCAGTACTTC
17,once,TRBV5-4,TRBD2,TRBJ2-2,CASSLGGSGGASGELFF,TGTGCCAGCAGCTTGGGAGGTAGCGGGGGGGCCTCCGGGGAGCTGTTTTTT
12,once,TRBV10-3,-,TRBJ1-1,CAIGVHITEAFF,TGTGCCATCGGGGTACATATAACTGAAGCTTTCTTT
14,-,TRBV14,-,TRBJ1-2,CASSQDPGNYGYTF,TGTGCCAGCAGCCAAGATCCAGGGAACTATGGCTACACCTTC
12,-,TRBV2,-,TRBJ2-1,CASSEKTVEQFF,TGTGCCAGCAGTGAAAAGACAGTTGAGCAGTTCTTC
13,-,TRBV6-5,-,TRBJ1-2,CASTPSGLYGYTF,TGTGCCAGCACCCCATCGGGACTCTATGGCTACACCTTC
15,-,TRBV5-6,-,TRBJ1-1,CASSLGTERITEAFF,TGTGCCAGCAGCTTGGGGACGGAGAGAATCACTGAAGCTTTCTTT
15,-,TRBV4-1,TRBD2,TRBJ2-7,CASSQGTTSGYEQYF,TGCGCCAGCAGCCAAGGTACCACTAGCGGCTACGAGCAGTACTTC
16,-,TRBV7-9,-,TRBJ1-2,CASSSPGGGRTYGYTF,TGTGCCAGCAGCTCCCCGGGGGGGGGAAGGACTTATGGCTACACCTTC
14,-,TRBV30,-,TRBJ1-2,CASQGGTTGYGYTF,TGTGCCTCGCAAGGAGGAACGACCGGCTATGGCTACACCTTC
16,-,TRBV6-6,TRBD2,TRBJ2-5,CASSPLAGALQETQYF,TGTGCCAGCAGTCCGCTAGCGGGGGCCCTCCAAGAGACCCAGTACTTC
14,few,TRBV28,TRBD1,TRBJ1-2,CASSLGGQGRRYTF,TGTGCCAGCAGTTTAGGGGGACAGGGTAGACGCTACACCTTC
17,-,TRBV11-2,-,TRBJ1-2,CASSLKRSAGGNYGYTF,TGTGCCAGCAGCTTAAAGCGGTCTGCAGGAGGAAACTATGGCTACACCTTC
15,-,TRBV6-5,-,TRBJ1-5,CASSYSKFSNQPQHF,TGTGCCAGCAGTTACTCAAAGTTTAGCAATCAGCCCCAGCATTTT
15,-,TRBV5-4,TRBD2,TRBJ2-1,CASSLTSGGAWEQFF,TGTGCCAGCAGTTTGACTAGCGGGGGGGCCTGGGAGCAGTTCTTC
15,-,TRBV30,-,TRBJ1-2,CAWSVLGATNYGYTF,TGTGCCTGGAGTGTATTGGGGGCAACTAACTATGGCTACACCTTC
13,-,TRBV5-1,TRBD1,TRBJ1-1,CASSWDRPTEAFF,TGCGCCAGCAGCTGGGACAGGCCCACTGAAGCTTTCTTT
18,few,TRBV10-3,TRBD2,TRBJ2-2,CAISESISGGLNTGELFF,TGTGCCATCAGTGAGTCGATTAGCGGGGGGCTGAACACCGGGGAGCTGTTTTTT
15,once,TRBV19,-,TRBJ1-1,CASSSLREWNTEAFF,TGTGCCAGTAGTTCCCTTCGGGAATGGAACACTGAAGCTTTCTTT
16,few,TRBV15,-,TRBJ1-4,CATSRDAGAANEKLFF,TGTGCCACCAGCAGAGATGCGGGGGCCGCTAATGAAAAACTGTTTTTT
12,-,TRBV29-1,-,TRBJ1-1,CSVEDRGLGAFF,TGCAGCGTTGAAGATCGGGGTTTGGGGGCTTTCTTT
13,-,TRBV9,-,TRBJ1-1,CASSRGSGTEAFF,TGTGCCTCCTCGAGGGGATCGGGCACTGAAGCTTTCTTT
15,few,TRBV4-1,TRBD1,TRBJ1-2,CASSQDGTGPYGYTF,TGCGCCAGCAGCCAAGATGGGACAGGGCCCTATGGCTACACCTTC
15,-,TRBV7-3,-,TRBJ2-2,CASSSRRGRPGELFF,TGTGCCAGCAGCTCGCGGAGGGGCCGGCCTGGGGAGCTGTTTTTT
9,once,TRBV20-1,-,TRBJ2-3,CSVGDTQYF,TGCAGTGTGGGAGATACGCAGTATTTT
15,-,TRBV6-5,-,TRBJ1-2,CASSRNGRTNYGYTF,TGTGCCAGCAGCCGAAACGGACGTACCAACTATGGCTACACCTTC
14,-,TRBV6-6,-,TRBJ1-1,CASSLTTGNTEAFF,TGTGCCAGCAGTTTAACGACAGGGAACACTGAAGCTTTCTTT
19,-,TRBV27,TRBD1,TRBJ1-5,CASSPRGTGLGPSNQPQHF,TGTGCCAGCAGTCCAAGGGGGACAGGGCTGGGGCCTAGCAATCAGCCCCAGCATTTT